This is a list of T cell receptor beta chains from one sample in a study of T cells after yellow fever vaccination. TCRdb independently ran MiXCR on the 5' RACE reads; one entry per CDR3 protein. The table records 100,000 to 150,000 distinct CDR3 sequences, 13% to 15% of them present only once. The specimen was CD8+ T cells sorted from PBMCs, collected 5 days after the yellow fever booster vaccination. These receptors originate from a man aged 18-30 years who received the YFV17D yellow fever vaccine. CDR3s include the opening cysteine and the closing phenylalanine or tryptophan. The D gene is left open where the match is weak. The size of a clone is reported for some rows only, either as once, few or many, or as a class for expanded clones.

D gene: NA; clone size: few; J gene: TRBJ2-1; V gene: TRBV14; CDR3 length: 14; CDR3 protein: CASSQDFRDNEQFF; CDR3 DNA: TGTGCCAGCAGCCAAGATTTTAGGGACAATGAGCAGTTCTTC
D gene: TRBD1; clone size: NA; J gene: TRBJ2-1; V gene: TRBV6-5; CDR3 length: 16; CDR3 protein: CASSHPRQGYIHEQFF; CDR3 DNA: TGTGCCAGCAGTCACCCGAGACAGGGCTATATCCATGAGCAGTTCTTC
D gene: TRBD1; clone size: NA; J gene: TRBJ2-5; V gene: TRBV6-1; CDR3 length: 16; CDR3 protein: CASRGTGAPQGETQYF; CDR3 DNA: TGTGCCAGCAGGGGGACAGGGGCCCCCCAAGGAGAGACCCAGTACTTC
D gene: NA; clone size: NA; J gene: TRBJ2-7; V gene: TRBV7-6; CDR3 length: 12; CDR3 protein: CASSFLGAEQYF; CDR3 DNA: TGTGCCAGCAGCTTTTTGGGCGCCGAGCAGTACTTC
D gene: NA; clone size: few; J gene: TRBJ1-5; V gene: TRBV12-3/TRBV12-4; CDR3 length: 14; CDR3 protein: CASSLGSGIQPQHF; CDR3 DNA: TGTGCCAGCAGTTTAGGGTCAGGGATTCAGCCCCAGCATTTT
D gene: NA; clone size: few; J gene: TRBJ1-5; V gene: TRBV28; CDR3 length: 13; CDR3 protein: CASSLSGNQPQHF; CDR3 DNA: TGTGCCAGCAGTTTATCGGGAAATCAGCCCCAGCATTTT
D gene: NA; clone size: few; J gene: TRBJ2-4; V gene: TRBV15; CDR3 length: 15; CDR3 protein: CATSGPVLAKNIQYF; CDR3 DNA: TGTGCCACCAGCGGCCCTGTACTGGCCAAAAACATTCAGTACTTC
D gene: TRBD2; clone size: NA; J gene: TRBJ2-3; V gene: TRBV5-1; CDR3 length: 15; CDR3 protein: CASSWTGGRTDTQYF; CDR3 DNA: TGCGCCAGCAGCTGGACGGGGGGGCGGACAGATACGCAGTATTTT
D gene: NA; clone size: once; J gene: TRBJ2-1; V gene: TRBV29-1; CDR3 length: 11; CDR3 protein: CSVAGYNEQFF; CDR3 DNA: TGCAGCGTTGCTGGCTACAATGAGCAGTTCTTC
D gene: NA; clone size: NA; J gene: TRBJ1-5; V gene: TRBV2; CDR3 length: 13; CDR3 protein: CASSEGQSKPQHF; CDR3 DNA: TGTGCCAGCAGTGAAGGGCAGTCCAAGCCCCAGCATTTT